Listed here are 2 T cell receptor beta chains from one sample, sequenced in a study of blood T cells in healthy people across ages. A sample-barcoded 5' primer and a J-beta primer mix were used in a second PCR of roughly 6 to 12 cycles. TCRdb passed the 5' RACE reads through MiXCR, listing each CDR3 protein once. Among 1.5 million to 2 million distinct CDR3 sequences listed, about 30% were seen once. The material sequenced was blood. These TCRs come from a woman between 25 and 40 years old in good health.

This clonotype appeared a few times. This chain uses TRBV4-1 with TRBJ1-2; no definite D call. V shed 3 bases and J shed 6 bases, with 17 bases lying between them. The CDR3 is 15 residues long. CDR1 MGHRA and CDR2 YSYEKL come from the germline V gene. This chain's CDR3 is CASSHRLLLKDGYTF. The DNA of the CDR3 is TGCGCCAGCAGCCATCGCTTACTTTTAAAGGATGGCTACACCTTC.

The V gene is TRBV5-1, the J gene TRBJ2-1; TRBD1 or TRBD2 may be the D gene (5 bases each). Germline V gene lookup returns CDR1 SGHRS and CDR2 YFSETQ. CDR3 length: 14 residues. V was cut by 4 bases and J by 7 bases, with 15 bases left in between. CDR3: CASSPGDAQNEQFF. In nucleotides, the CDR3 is TGCGCCAGCAGCCCCGGGGACGCCCAAAATGAGCAGTTCTTC.